These T cell receptor beta chains were read from a single sample in a study of T-cell reconstitution after alpha-beta-depleted transplantation in children. TCRdb fed the PCR reads into MiXCR, producing one record per CDR3 protein. The sample records approximately 980,000 distinct CDR3 sequences, around 30% being singletons. The input for sequencing was PBMCs, mostly from graft donor cells, taken 360 days after TCRalphabeta/CD19-depleted stem cell transplant. These TCRs come from a boy under two years old who had a stem cell transplant for SCID, so the T cells may come from the graft donor. The CDR3 runs from the conserved cysteine through the conserved F or W. The D gene is left open where the match is weak. Not every row has a clone size; where given, it reads once, few, many or a size class.

d_call: .; clone_size: .; j_call: TRBJ2-7; v_call: TRBV20-1; cdr3_aa: CSASIATRNYEQYF; cdr3_nt: TGCAGTGCTAGTATAGCTACCAGGAACTACGAGCAGTACTTC
d_call: .; clone_size: few; j_call: TRBJ2-3; v_call: TRBV29-1; cdr3_aa: CSVPIGPGTDTQYF; cdr3_nt: TGCAGCGTCCCGATTGGGCCAGGGACAGATACGCAGTATTTT
d_call: .; clone_size: few; j_call: TRBJ1-4; v_call: TRBV12-3/TRBV12-4; cdr3_aa: CASTSIPGQATNEKLFF; cdr3_nt: TGTGCCAGCACCTCTATCCCGGGACAAGCAACTAATGAAAAACTGTTTTTT
d_call: TRBD1; clone_size: few; j_call: TRBJ1-5; v_call: TRBV12-3/TRBV12-4; cdr3_aa: CASSPGQGSAQPQHF; cdr3_nt: TGTGCCAGCAGTCCGGGACAGGGGTCAGCTCAGCCCCAGCATTTT
d_call: TRBD2; clone_size: .; j_call: TRBJ2-5; v_call: TRBV25-1; cdr3_aa: CASSVSGRVETQYF; cdr3_nt: TGTGCCAGCAGTGTGTCGGGGAGGGTCGAGACCCAGTACTTC
d_call: TRBD1; clone_size: .; j_call: TRBJ2-7; v_call: TRBV12-3/TRBV12-4; cdr3_aa: CASSGPRTGSYEQYF; cdr3_nt: TGTGCCAGCAGCGGCCCCCGGACAGGCTCCTACGAGCAGTACTTC
d_call: TRBD1; clone_size: .; j_call: TRBJ2-3; v_call: TRBV7-2; cdr3_aa: CASSLATRTGGWDTQYF; cdr3_nt: TGTGCCAGCAGCTTAGCGACCCGGACAGGGGGCTGGGATACGCAGTATTTT
d_call: TRBD1; clone_size: .; j_call: TRBJ1-4; v_call: TRBV5-5; cdr3_aa: CASSLGQGAFATNEKLFF; cdr3_nt: TGTGCCAGCAGCTTGGGACAGGGGGCGTTTGCAACTAATGAAAAACTGTTTTTT
d_call: .; clone_size: .; j_call: TRBJ2-5; v_call: TRBV3-1; cdr3_aa: CASSQMPQETQYF; cdr3_nt: TGTGCCAGCAGCCAGATGCCCCAGGAGACCCAGTACTTC
d_call: .; clone_size: .; j_call: TRBJ2-7; v_call: TRBV20-1; cdr3_aa: CSAGMGKPGHNEQYF; cdr3_nt: TGCAGTGCCGGTATGGGGAAGCCGGGACACAACGAGCAGTACTTC
d_call: TRBD1; clone_size: few; j_call: TRBJ2-1; v_call: TRBV24-1; cdr3_aa: CATSDPGTAILNEQFF; cdr3_nt: TGTGCCACCAGTGACCCCGGGACAGCAATTCTCAATGAGCAGTTCTTC
d_call: TRBD1; clone_size: .; j_call: TRBJ2-3; v_call: TRBV7-3; cdr3_aa: CASSYPGQSTDTQYF; cdr3_nt: TGTGCCAGCAGCTATCCGGGACAGAGCACAGATACGCAGTATTTT
d_call: .; clone_size: few; j_call: TRBJ2-4; v_call: TRBV7-9; cdr3_aa: CASSLGGQPRAKNIQYF; cdr3_nt: TGTGCCAGCAGCTTAGGAGGACAACCCAGGGCCAAAAACATTCAGTACTTC
d_call: .; clone_size: many; j_call: TRBJ1-3; v_call: TRBV28; cdr3_aa: CASSLAGLRQNEPLGGNTIYF; cdr3_nt: TGTGCCAGCAGTTTAGCGGGACTCCGACAGAACGAACCTCTTGGAGGAAACACCATATATTTT
d_call: .; clone_size: .; j_call: TRBJ1-1; v_call: TRBV4-3; cdr3_aa: CASSQERLRAAEAFF; cdr3_nt: TGCGCCAGCAGCCAAGAAAGATTGAGGGCCGCTGAAGCTTTCTTT
d_call: .; clone_size: .; j_call: TRBJ1-4; v_call: TRBV5-1; cdr3_aa: CASSLNTFNEKLFF; cdr3_nt: TGCGCCAGCAGCTTGAACACCTTTAATGAAAAACTGTTTTTT
d_call: .; clone_size: many; j_call: TRBJ2-1; v_call: TRBV12-3/TRBV12-4; cdr3_aa: CASSLTVGSYNEQFF; cdr3_nt: TGTGCCAGCAGTTTAACGGTTGGCTCCTACAATGAGCAGTTCTTC
d_call: .; clone_size: .; j_call: TRBJ2-1; v_call: TRBV21-1; cdr3_aa: CASSRENLNEQFF; cdr3_nt: TGTGCCAGCAGCCGAGAGAACCTGAATGAGCAGTTCTTC
d_call: TRBD2; clone_size: .; j_call: TRBJ2-2; v_call: TRBV12-3/TRBV12-4; cdr3_aa: CASRSGERGPVTGELFF; cdr3_nt: TGTGCCAGCAGGTCGGGTGAGCGGGGCCCAGTGACCGGGGAGCTGTTTTTT
d_call: .; clone_size: few; j_call: TRBJ2-7; v_call: TRBV12-3/TRBV12-4; cdr3_aa: CASSWTLVTEQYF; cdr3_nt: TGTGCCAGCAGCTGGACTCTGGTGACCGAGCAGTACTTC
d_call: .; clone_size: .; j_call: TRBJ2-5; v_call: TRBV20-1; cdr3_aa: CSAGPTLRKTQYF; cdr3_nt: TGCAGTGCTGGCCCGACACTAAGGAAGACCCAGTACTTC
d_call: .; clone_size: few; j_call: TRBJ1-2; v_call: TRBV5-1; cdr3_aa: CATKLGGSYGYTF; cdr3_nt: TGCGCCACCAAGCTGGGAGGGTCCTATGGCTACACCTTC
d_call: .; clone_size: .; j_call: TRBJ2-4; v_call: TRBV7-2; cdr3_aa: CASTPNLVWRNIQYF; cdr3_nt: TGTGCCAGCACTCCCAACTTAGTATGGCGGAACATTCAGTACTTC
d_call: .; clone_size: .; j_call: TRBJ2-2; v_call: TRBV6-1; cdr3_aa: CASLSLGGTGELFF; cdr3_nt: TGTGCCAGCCTCAGTTTGGGGGGCACCGGGGAGCTGTTTTTT
d_call: TRBD1; clone_size: .; j_call: TRBJ2-7; v_call: TRBV4-3; cdr3_aa: CASSQDPETGGLYEQYF; cdr3_nt: TGCGCCAGCAGCCAAGATCCGGAGACAGGGGGCCTCTACGAGCAGTACTTC
d_call: TRBD2; clone_size: .; j_call: TRBJ2-2; v_call: TRBV11-2; cdr3_aa: CASSRGGLKTGELFF; cdr3_nt: TGTGCCAGCAGCCGCGGGGGGCTGAAGACCGGGGAGCTGTTTTTT
d_call: TRBD2; clone_size: .; j_call: TRBJ2-7; v_call: TRBV12-3/TRBV12-4; cdr3_aa: CASSPSPRGVSYEQYF; cdr3_nt: TGTGCCAGCAGTCCCTCCCCCCGGGGGGTGTCCTACGAGCAGTACTTC
d_call: .; clone_size: .; j_call: TRBJ2-7; v_call: TRBV6-1; cdr3_aa: CASSARRVTYEQYF; cdr3_nt: TGTGCCAGCTCAGCTCGGCGGGTCACCTACGAGCAGTACTTC
d_call: .; clone_size: .; j_call: TRBJ2-2; v_call: TRBV3-1; cdr3_aa: CASSPERGSGLGELFF; cdr3_nt: TGTGCCAGCAGCCCCGAGAGGGGGTCAGGGCTCGGGGAGCTGTTTTTT
d_call: TRBD2; clone_size: few; j_call: TRBJ2-1; v_call: TRBV5-1; cdr3_aa: CASSLVASGDYNEQFF; cdr3_nt: TGCGCCAGCAGCTTGGTAGCTAGCGGGGATTACAATGAGCAGTTCTTC
d_call: .; clone_size: many; j_call: TRBJ1-2; v_call: TRBV18; cdr3_aa: CASSPLPHSNYGYTF; cdr3_nt: TGTGCCAGCTCACCGTTACCACACAGTAACTATGGCTACACCTTC
d_call: .; clone_size: few; j_call: TRBJ2-3; v_call: TRBV4-2; cdr3_aa: CASSQAEGTQYF; cdr3_nt: TGTGCCAGCAGCCAGGCAGAGGGTACGCAGTATTTT
d_call: .; clone_size: .; j_call: TRBJ1-2; v_call: TRBV20-1; cdr3_aa: CSALDTNYGYTF; cdr3_nt: TGCAGTGCTTTGGACACGAACTATGGCTACACCTTC
d_call: .; clone_size: few; j_call: TRBJ2-7; v_call: TRBV12-3/TRBV12-4; cdr3_aa: CATSFAGDNEQYF; cdr3_nt: TGTGCCACCTCTTTCGCAGGAGACAACGAGCAGTACTTC
d_call: .; clone_size: .; j_call: TRBJ2-3; v_call: TRBV28; cdr3_aa: CASSPAGPLTDTQYF; cdr3_nt: TGTGCCAGCAGTCCTGCAGGGCCCTTGACAGATACGCAGTATTTT
d_call: .; clone_size: .; j_call: TRBJ2-5; v_call: TRBV9; cdr3_aa: CASSVGAQETQYF; cdr3_nt: TGTGCCAGCAGCGTTGGGGCCCAAGAGACCCAGTACTTC
d_call: TRBD1; clone_size: .; j_call: TRBJ1-1; v_call: TRBV5-5; cdr3_aa: CASSLPVDTGGEFF; cdr3_nt: TGTGCCAGCAGCTTGCCAGTCGATACAGGGGGCGAGTTCTTT
d_call: TRBD1; clone_size: few; j_call: TRBJ1-1; v_call: TRBV5-1; cdr3_aa: CASSGTGRSLNTEAFF; cdr3_nt: TGCGCCAGCAGCGGGACAGGGAGGTCCCTGAACACTGAAGCTTTCTTT
d_call: .; clone_size: .; j_call: TRBJ2-5; v_call: TRBV29-1; cdr3_aa: CSVAGISETQYF; cdr3_nt: TGCAGCGTCGCGGGGATCTCAGAGACCCAGTACTTC
d_call: .; clone_size: .; j_call: TRBJ2-1; v_call: TRBV12-3/TRBV12-4; cdr3_aa: CASSFQQSSYNEQFF; cdr3_nt: TGTGCCAGCAGTTTTCAACAGAGCTCCTACAATGAGCAGTTCTTC
d_call: .; clone_size: few; j_call: TRBJ2-1; v_call: TRBV19; cdr3_aa: CASSLTGGGAKQFF; cdr3_nt: TGTGCCAGTAGTCTCACGGGTGGCGGGGCCAAGCAGTTCTTC
d_call: .; clone_size: .; j_call: TRBJ2-1; v_call: TRBV29-1; cdr3_aa: CSGVSEDGAQFF; cdr3_nt: TGCAGCGGAGTTTCTGAGGATGGGGCGCAGTTCTTC
d_call: TRBD1; clone_size: few; j_call: TRBJ2-7; v_call: TRBV27; cdr3_aa: CASSFSRGSFYEQYF; cdr3_nt: TGTGCCAGCAGCTTCTCCAGGGGGTCCTTCTACGAGCAGTACTTC
d_call: .; clone_size: .; j_call: TRBJ1-6; v_call: TRBV3-1; cdr3_aa: CASSQVRNSPLHF; cdr3_nt: TGTGCCAGCAGCCAAGTAAGGAATTCACCCCTCCACTTT
d_call: .; clone_size: .; j_call: TRBJ1-4; v_call: TRBV20-1; cdr3_aa: CSAGGTMNEKLFF; cdr3_nt: TGCAGTGCCGGGGGGACTATGAATGAAAAACTGTTTTTT